Here is one T cell receptor beta chain with its context. Assay: immunoSEQ multiplex PCR; the TCRdb copy retains only in-frame clones and omits some. The profile shows fewer than 450,000 clones, around 91% of them singletons. These data come from a study of blood T cell repertoires in COVID-19. About the research overall: Sites in the United States, Italy and Spain provided acute and convalescent COVID-19 samples. PBMCs, B-cell-depleted T cells, or T cells provided the cDNA or gDNA that made up the material.

Specimen: peripheral blood. The origin of this receptor is a woman under 30 who had recovered from COVID-19.

CDR3 DNA sequence: TGTGCCAGCAGTGCCTCCGGGACATTCAAACCTCTGGGGAATGAGCAGTTCTTC. Protein sequence: CASSASGTFKPLGNEQFF. J is TRBJ2-1 and V is TRBV27; D is perhaps TRBD1 (6 bases). The germline V and J ends were trimmed by 5 bases and 7 bases, with 27 bases remaining between them. This CDR3 region has 18 residues. In germline, CDR1 is MNHEY, CDR2 SMNVEV (reference sequence).